This T cell receptor beta chain was observed in a study of cytomegalovirus exposure and HLA in healthy donors. Study-wide results and limits: Cytomegalovirus-associated TCR beta chains were listed, numbering 150 to 200.

V was cut by 5 bases and J by 3 bases, with 20 bases left in between. CDR1 is SEHNR and CDR2 is FQNEAQ in the germline V gene (reference sequence). This CDR3 spans 17 amino acids. 13 Jbeta primers and 60 Vbeta primers were used for the PCR. Authors' methods: Unique TCR beta chains totaled some 80 million in a later count, with around 11 million of them shared. Sequenced by immunoSEQ multiplex PCR; TCRdb stores in-frame clones only, minus some. V and J calls and clone size come straight from that table; D and trimming were deduced from the DNA. The sample has about 130,000 clones; 76% are singletons. In the case of this clone: Antigen unknown.

Healthy bone marrow donors made up the cohort. The chain is built from TRBV7-9 and TRBJ1-5, with a tentative D call TRBD1 (6 bases). The sequenced material came from PBMCs. The sequence was collected from a man between 35 and 55 years old in good health and CMV-seronegative. The CDR3 nucleotides are TGTGCCAGCAGCAGCGGCAGGGGCCCCATTTCCAATCAGCCCCAGCATTTT. It translates to CASSSGRGPISNQPQHF.